Included here is one T cell receptor beta chain sequence, with context. This CDR3 region has 16 residues. CDR1 is MDHEN and CDR2 is SYDVKM in the germline V gene. The ends lost 4 bases at V and 4 bases at J; junction bases unmatched: 6. The sample originates from a study of shared clonotypes between healthy human individuals. This table comes from immunoSEQ multiplex PCR, and its TCRdb copy is limited to in-frame clones, with some not included. The data contain 2.3 million or so clones, 90% to 95% of them singletons. None of the donors, who were healthy HIV-negative adults, had recently had acute infections or vaccinations.

V is TRBV28 and J is TRBJ1-3, with 11 bases aligning to TRBD1. Material: naive CD4+ T cells from PBMCs. Subset meaning: CD45RA+ positively selected. The receptor was derived from a man in his late teens or twenties in good health. Some clones in this sample may be carry-over from other donors' samples. For the CDR3, the DNA is TGTGCCAGCAGTTCCGGGACAGGGGGGTTGGGAAACACCATATATTTT. Its translation: CASSSGTGGLGNTIYF. Full variable domain (rest looked up from reference TRBV28 and TRBJ1-3): DVKVTQSSRYLVKRTGEKVFLECVQDMDHENMFWYRQDPGLGLRLIYFSYDVKMKEKGDIPEGYSVSREKKERFSLILESASTNQTSMYLCASSSGTGGLGNTIYFGEGSWLTVV.